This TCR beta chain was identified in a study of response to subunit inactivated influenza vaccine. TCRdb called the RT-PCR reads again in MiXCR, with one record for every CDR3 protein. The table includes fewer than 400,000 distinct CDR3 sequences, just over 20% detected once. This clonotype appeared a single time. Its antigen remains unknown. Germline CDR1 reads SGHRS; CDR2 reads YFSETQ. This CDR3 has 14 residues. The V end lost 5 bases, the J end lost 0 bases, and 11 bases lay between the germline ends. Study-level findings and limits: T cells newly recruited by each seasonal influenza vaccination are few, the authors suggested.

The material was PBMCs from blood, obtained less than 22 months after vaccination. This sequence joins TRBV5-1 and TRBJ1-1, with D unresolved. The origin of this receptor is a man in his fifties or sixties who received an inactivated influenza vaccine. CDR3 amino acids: CASRAQGMNTEAFF. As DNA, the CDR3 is TGCGCCAGCAGGGCCCAAGGGATGAACACTGAAGCTTTCTTT.